The clone carrying this T cell receptor (beta chain) was counted between two and nine times. Its target is not known. The data were taken from a study of T-cell reconstitution after alpha-beta-depleted transplantation in children. The trim removed 5 bases at V and 0 bases at J, leaving 7 bases unmatched. CDR1 and CDR2 (germline): SGHRS, YFSETQ. The CDR3 loop spans 16 amino acids. As it was prepared, the TCRbeta library received unique molecular identifiers. TCRdb reanalysed the PCR reads using MiXCR and keeps one entry per CDR3 protein. This sample has a few hundred thousand distinct CDR3 sequences; roughly a quarter occur once, and the top ten carry under 45%. Whole-study findings and limits: T-cell numbers and diversity, one year after transplant, stemmed largely from T cells that were newly produced. Several hundred expanded graft clones reportedly were the source of alpha-beta T cells about two months after transplant.

This chain links TRBV5-1 with TRBJ2-3; TRBD2 aligns across 9 bases. This clonotype was sampled from a boy under two years old with Wiskott-Aldrich syndrome, due to receive a stem cell transplant. The sample consisted of PBMCs, taken before TCRalphabeta/CD19-depleted stem cell transplant. The CDR3: CASSYWTSASTDTQYF. Here the CDR3 DNA reads TGCGCCAGCAGTTATTGGACTAGCGCGAGCACAGATACGCAGTATTTT. Supplemented by reference TRBV5-1 and TRBJ2-3, the full variable domain reads KAGVTQTPRYLIKTRGQQVTLSCSPISGHRSVSWYQQTPGQGLQFLFEYFSETQRNKGNFPGRFSGRQFSNSRSEMNVSTLELGDSALYLCASSYWTSASTDTQYFGPGTRLTVL.